This passage covers 24 T cell receptor beta chains from one sample sequenced in a study of CD8+ T cells in alopecia areata. Treatment here: oral pan-JAK inhibitor, 5-10 mg twice daily. RNA extraction and reverse transcription yielded cDNA as sequencing template. Method: immunoSEQ multiplex PCR; TCRdb's copy keeps in-frame clones and lacks some. The sample yields about 190,000 clones, more than 55% seen once. The specimen comprised CD4+ T cells sorted from blood, sampled at week 4, from a patient treated with tofacitinib. These receptors were collected from a human donor with alopecia areata.

In its sample, this clone was seen once. The gene calls are TRBV30 and TRBJ2-3; D gene unclear. From germline, CDR1 is GTSNPN and CDR2 SVGIG (reference sequence). This CDR3 is built from 14 residues. V was shortened by 0 bases and J by 2 bases, with 9 bases between the two germline ends. The CDR3 reads CAWSVPSHTDTQYF. In nucleotides, the CDR3 is TGTGCCTGGAGTGTACCCAGCCACACAGATACGCAGTATTTT.

The V and J genes are TRBV18 and TRBJ1-3; D unresolved. The CDR3 has 16 residues. Germline V lookup: CDR1 KGHSH, CDR2 LQKENI. Trimming left V 2 bases short and J 4 bases short, with 15 bases between. The chain's CDR3 is CASSPERGIFGNTIYF. The CDR3, as DNA: TGTGCCAGCTCACCAGAGCGGGGAATCTTCGGAAACACCATATATTTT. Full variable domain (rest looked up from reference TRBV18 and TRBJ1-3): NAGVMQNPRHLVRRRGQEARLRCSPMKGHSHVYWYRQLPEEGLKFMVYLQKENIIDESGMPKERFSAEFPKEGPSILRIQQVVRGDSAAYFCASSPERGIFGNTIYFGEGSWLTVV.

The chain couples TRBV29-1 to TRBJ2-3; D gene unclear. V was clipped by 3 bases and J by 5 bases, with 9 bases between them. There are 12 residues in the CDR3. CDR1 and CDR2 (germline): SQVTM, ANQGSEA. CDR3 nucleotide sequence: TGCAGCGTTGAGATTACGGAAGATACGCAGTATTTT. Translated: CSVEITEDTQYF.

The CDR3 DNA sequence: TGTGCCTGGAGTAGGGGGAGGGTCCCCAGTTCCAATGAGCAGTTCTTC. It yields the protein CAWSRGRVPSSNEQFF. V gene TRBV30 combines with J gene TRBJ2-1; tentative D call: TRBD2 (7 bases). Trimming removed 2 bases at V and 6 bases at J, with 20 bases between. The CDR3 totals 16 residues. CDR1 and CDR2 from the germline V gene are GTSNPN and SVGIG (reference sequence).

V usage is TRBV19 and J usage is TRBJ2-1, with D uncertain. The length of the CDR3 is 15 residues. CDR1 and CDR2 (germline): LNHDA, SQIVND (reference sequence). V lost 3 bases, J lost 1 base, and 10 bases lay in between. The chain's CDR3 is CASSIKGRSYNEQFF. CDR3 DNA sequence: TGTGCCAGTAGTATCAAGGGTCGGTCCTACAATGAGCAGTTCTTC. The variable domain in full, completed from reference TRBV19 and TRBJ2-1, reads DGGITQSPKYLFRKEGQNVTLSCEQNLNHDAMYWYRQDPGQGLRLIYYSQIVNDFQKGDIAEGYSVSREKKESFPLTVTSAQKNPTAFYLCASSIKGRSYNEQFFGPGTRLTVL.

The chain couples TRBV5-1 to TRBJ2-7, with a weak D call TRBD1 (6 bases). The V gene lost 5 bases and the J gene lost 2 bases, with 14 bases spanning the gap. CDR1 and CDR2 (germline): SGHRS, YFSETQ. The CDR3 contains 14 residues. The CDR3: CASSSSGAPYEQYF. In DNA, the CDR3 is TGCGCCAGCAGTTCCTCAGGGGCCCCCTACGAGCAGTACTTC. The variable domain in full, completed from reference TRBV5-1 and TRBJ2-7, reads KAGVTQTPRYLIKTRGQQVTLSCSPISGHRSVSWYQQTPGQGLQFLFEYFSETQRNKGNFPGRFSGRQFSNSRSEMNVSTLELGDSALYLCASSSSGAPYEQYFGPGTRLTVT.

V is TRBV29-1 and J is TRBJ1-1; possibly TRBD1 for D (5 bases). Germline V gene sequence: CDR1 SQVTM, CDR2 ANQGSEA. V was cut by 7 bases and J by 1 base, with 13 bases left in between. The CDR3 covers 13 residues. CDR3 loop: CSGIGEWNTEAFF. Written as DNA, the CDR3 is TGCAGCGGTATAGGGGAATGGAACACTGAAGCTTTCTTT.

This clone appeared a few times. The chain has TRBV11-1 and TRBJ2-4, with 10 bases matching TRBD2. CDR1 SGHAT and CDR2 FQDESV come from the germline V gene (reference sequence). This CDR3 region has 13 residues. The J segment lost 15 bases and the V segment lost 3 bases, leaving 8 bases of the junction unmatched. The DNA for the CDR3 is TGTGCCAGCAGCTTGACTAGCGGGTCCTTCACGTACTTC. Amino acids: CASSLTSGSFTYF.

V and J are TRBV30 and TRBJ2-1; the D gene is possibly TRBD1 (6 bases). CDR1 is GTSNPN and CDR2 is SVGIG in the germline V gene (reference sequence). The CDR3 length is 18 residues. The V end was cut by 2 bases, the J end by 6 bases, with 26 bases between. CDR3 bases: TGTGCCTGGAGTTCCCCGGTGGGGGCGGGCGTAGGGACCAATGAGCAGTTCTTC. It codes for CAWSSPVGAGVGTNEQFF.

J is TRBJ2-6 and V is TRBV5-1; TRBD1 matches at 9 bases. The CDR3 is 20 amino acids. The ends lost 3 bases at V and 1 base at J; junction bases unmatched: 14. Germline values: CDR1 SGHRS, CDR2 YFSETQ. CDR3 bases: TGCGCCAGCAGCTCCGGAGGGGGACAGGGCGCAGGTTCTGGGGCCAACGTCCTGACTTTC. As protein: CASSSGGGQGAGSGANVLTF.

The V call is TRBV29-1, the J call TRBJ2-3; 12 positions agree with TRBD2. The CDR3 sequence is 16 residues long. Per the germline V gene, CDR1 is SQVTM and CDR2 is ANQGSEA. Germline trimming cut 2 bases from V and 0 bases from J; bases unmatched to any gene: 3. CDR3 bases: TGCAGCGTTGAACTCGGGACTAGCGGGAGCACAGATACGCAGTATTTT. This gives the protein CSVELGTSGSTDTQYF.

This clone appeared a few times. This chain links TRBV5-1 with TRBJ2-6; 7 bases map to TRBD1. Germline CDR1 and CDR2: SGHRS and YFSETQ. Germline trimming cut 4 bases from V and 2 bases from J; bases unmatched to any gene: 3. The CDR3 runs 15 residues. CDR3 sequence: CASSLQGAGANVLTF. CDR3 bases: TGCGCCAGCAGCCTGCAGGGGGCTGGGGCCAACGTCCTGACTTTC. Variable domain in full (rest from reference TRBV5-1 and TRBJ2-6): KAGVTQTPRYLIKTRGQQVTLSCSPISGHRSVSWYQQTPGQGLQFLFEYFSETQRNKGNFPGRFSGRQFSNSRSEMNVSTLELGDSALYLCASSLQGAGANVLTFGAGSRLTVL.

This sequence joins TRBV29-1 and TRBJ2-1, with 9 bases that match TRBD1. Germline V lookup: CDR1 SQVTM, CDR2 ANQGSEA. The CDR3 covers 13 residues. The trim removed 7 bases at V and 6 bases at J, leaving 7 bases unmatched. CDR3 nucleotides: TGCAGCGGAGGACAGGGGATTGGCAATGAGCAGTTCTTC. It yields the protein CSGGQGIGNEQFF.

The V and J genes are TRBV30 and TRBJ1-5; TRBD1 might be the D (5 bases). Trimming left V 0 bases short and J 0 bases short, with 12 bases between. The CDR3 has 16 residues. Germline V CDR1 and CDR2: GTSNPN, SVGIG (reference sequence). Here the CDR3 reads CAWSVGGVYSNQPQHF. CDR3 DNA sequence: TGTGCCTGGAGTGTAGGAGGGGTTTATAGCAATCAGCCCCAGCATTTT. The whole variable domain, remainder taken from reference TRBV30 and TRBJ1-5, is SQTIHQWPATLVQPVGSPLSLECTVEGTSNPNLYWYRQAAGRGLQLLFYSVGIGQISSEVPQNLSASRPQDRQFILSSKKLLLSDSGFYLCAWSVGGVYSNQPQHFGDGTRLSIL.

The chain is built from TRBV30 and TRBJ1-1, with 7 nucleotides matching TRBD1. V was pared by 0 bases and J by 1 base, with 5 bases of the junction left unmatched. The CDR3 runs to 15 residues. Germline V gives CDR1 GTSNPN, CDR2 SVGIG (reference sequence). This CDR3 is CAWSVGGGKNTEAFF. The CDR3 DNA follows: TGTGCCTGGAGTGTTGGAGGGGGCAAGAACACTGAAGCTTTCTTT.

This clone was counted a few times. The chain couples TRBV30 to TRBJ2-1; 11 bases map to TRBD2. The V and J ends lost 2 bases and 11 bases, in that order; junction bases with no gene match: 8. This CDR3 is built from 14 residues. The germline CDR1 and CDR2 sequences are GTSNPN and SVGIG (reference sequence). The CDR3 reads CAWSQTSGVDKQFF. CDR3 bases: TGTGCCTGGAGTCAGACTAGCGGGGTGGACAAGCAGTTCTTC.

J is TRBJ2-7 and V is TRBV6-5, with D perhaps TRBD1 or TRBD2 (5 bases each). The V and J ends lost 9 bases and 2 bases respectively, with 11 bases between them. The CDR3 contains 12 residues. Germline V CDR1 and CDR2: MNHEY, SVGAGI. CDR3 in amino acids: CASAGAPYEQYF. The CDR3, as DNA: TGTGCCAGTGCCGGGGCTCCCTACGAGCAGTACTTC.

The genes are TRBV7-2 and TRBJ2-5; 7 positions match TRBD2. The V gene's germline CDR1 is SGHTA and CDR2 FQGNSA. Germline trimming cut 8 bases from V and 4 bases from J; bases unmatched to any gene: 10. CDR3 size: 14 residues. As DNA, the CDR3 is TGTGCCAGCTGGGGAGGGGCGGAGGGAGAGACCCAGTACTTC. Translated, it gives CASWGGAEGETQYF.

The chain joins TRBV5-1 to TRBJ2-7, with D hard to call. CDR1 is SGHRS and CDR2 is YFSETQ in the germline V gene. The CDR3 totals 15 residues. V was trimmed by 2 bases and J by 0 bases, leaving 12 bases between them. CDR3 nucleotide sequence: TGCGCCAGCAGCTTATCTGGAGTCAGCTCCTACGAGCAGTACTTC. Residues: CASSLSGVSSYEQYF. The whole variable domain, remainder taken from reference TRBV5-1 and TRBJ2-7, is KAGVTQTPRYLIKTRGQQVTLSCSPISGHRSVSWYQQTPGQGLQFLFEYFSETQRNKGNFPGRFSGRQFSNSRSEMNVSTLELGDSALYLCASSLSGVSSYEQYFGPGTRLTVT.

This clone was found a few times. This sample includes further DNA sequences coding for the same CDR3. The chain couples TRBV20-1 to TRBJ2-5; no reliable D call. Per the germline V gene, CDR1 is DFQATT and CDR2 is SNEGSKA (reference sequence). With 0 bases removed from V and 5 bases from J, the gap between germline ends came to 4 bases. CDR3 length: 11 residues. DNA of the CDR3: TGCAGTGCTAGAGATGTTGAGACCCAGTACTTC. Encoded protein: CSARDVETQYF.

This clone is a singleton in its sample. This sequence joins TRBV29-1 and TRBJ2-3; D is ambiguous. Deletions cut 3 bases from V and 2 bases from J, with 12 bases between. Germline V gene lookup returns CDR1 SQVTM and CDR2 ANQGSEA. The CDR3 contains 14 residues. The CDR3 DNA reads TGCAGCGTTGATGGCAGCGACGACACAGATACGCAGTATTTT. Protein: CSVDGSDDTDTQYF.

The genes are TRBV7-2 and TRBJ1-5, with no clear D. CDR3 length: 14 residues. Germline CDR1 SGHTA, CDR2 FQGNSA. Trimming pared 4 bases from V and 6 bases from J, leaving 13 bases between. CDR3 amino acids: CASSSDGFSQPQHF. In nucleotides, the CDR3 is TGTGCCAGCAGCTCGGATGGTTTCTCTCAGCCCCAGCATTTT. The full variable domain, its missing parts supplied by reference TRBV7-2 and TRBJ1-5, is GAGVSQSPSNKVTEKGKDVELRCDPISGHTALYWYRQSLGQGLEFLIYFQGNSAPDKSGLPSDRFSAERTGGSVSTLTIQRTQQEDSAVYLCASSSDGFSQPQHFGDGTRLSIL.

The chain has TRBV29-1 and TRBJ2-1; a weak D match, TRBD2 (6 bases). Germline V gene lookup returns CDR1 SQVTM and CDR2 ANQGSEA. This CDR3 has 14 amino acids. The V end lost 6 bases, the J end lost 6 bases, and 18 bases lay between the germline ends. The CDR3 sequence is CSVSSAGMGNEQFF. Here the CDR3 DNA reads TGCAGCGTCTCCTCGGCGGGAATGGGCAATGAGCAGTTCTTC.

The chain uses TRBV25-1 and TRBJ2-6; 8 bases match TRBD1. V gave up 8 bases and J gave up 3 bases; unmatched junction bases: 12. CDR3 length: 17 residues. The germline CDR1 and CDR2 sequences are MGHDK and SYGVNS. DNA of the CDR3: TGTGCCAGCGGTAGGGCAGGGGGCCAGGTTGGGGCCAACGTCCTGACTTTC. This encodes CASGRAGGQVGANVLTF.